This paragraph reports one T cell receptor (beta chain). What it binds is not known. Here immunoSEQ multiplex PCR was the method, and the copy in TCRdb shows in-frame clones only, minus some. Found here are around 94,000 clones, 70% to 90% of them singletons; the top ten hold 13%. These data come from a study of T cell responses to AZD1222 COVID-19 vaccine. Findings and limits, study-wide: The donor cohort was predominantly white British with a female majority, and clonal diversity may have been underestimated.

V was trimmed by 4 bases and J by 6 bases, leaving 19 bases between them. This CDR3 region has 16 residues. Per the germline V gene, CDR1 is SGHNT and CDR2 is YYREEE (reference sequence). Sequencing was performed on peripheral blood, taken on day 0 of AZD1222 vaccination. This rearrangement joins TRBV5-4 to TRBJ2-2; maybe TRBD1 (6 bases). This clonotype was sampled from an adult in good health. In nucleotides, the CDR3 is TGTGCCAGCAGCCCGGAACAGGGATCCCGACCCGGGGAGCTGTTTTTT. The encoded protein is CASSPEQGSRPGELFF. Looking up the rest from reference TRBV5-4 and TRBJ2-2 gives the full variable domain: ETGVTQSPTHLIKTRGQQVTLRCSSQSGHNTVSWYQQALGQGPQFIFQYYREEENGRGNFPPRFSGLQFPNYSSELNVNALELDDSALYLCASSPEQGSRPGELFFGEGSRLTVL.